This record looks at one T cell receptor beta chain sequence and its context. Germline V gives CDR1 KGHSH, CDR2 LQKENI. V shed 3 bases and J shed 5 bases, with 13 bases lying between them. The CDR3 consists of 14 residues. The PCR ran on 60 Vbeta and 13 Jbeta primers. Some clones are missing from TCRdb's copy, which holds only in-frame ones; the method was immunoSEQ multiplex PCR. Found here are tens of thousands of clones, 75% to 85% of them singletons; the top ten hold about 15%. These data belong to a study of cytomegalovirus exposure and HLA in healthy donors. About the research overall: The study's early data release held roughly 91 million unique TCRs from HLA-typed donors.

When sampled, the donors appeared nominally healthy, though they likely had unrecorded immune exposures. The J gene is TRBJ1-1, the V gene TRBV18, with D tentatively TRBD1 (6 bases). Sequenced: PBMCs. This receptor was taken from a woman aged 40 to 50 in good health and CMV-seropositive. The CDR3 region has the DNA TGTGCCAGCTCACCCGCAGGGGCTGGGACTGAAGCTTTCTTT. It is translated as CASSPAGAGTEAFF.